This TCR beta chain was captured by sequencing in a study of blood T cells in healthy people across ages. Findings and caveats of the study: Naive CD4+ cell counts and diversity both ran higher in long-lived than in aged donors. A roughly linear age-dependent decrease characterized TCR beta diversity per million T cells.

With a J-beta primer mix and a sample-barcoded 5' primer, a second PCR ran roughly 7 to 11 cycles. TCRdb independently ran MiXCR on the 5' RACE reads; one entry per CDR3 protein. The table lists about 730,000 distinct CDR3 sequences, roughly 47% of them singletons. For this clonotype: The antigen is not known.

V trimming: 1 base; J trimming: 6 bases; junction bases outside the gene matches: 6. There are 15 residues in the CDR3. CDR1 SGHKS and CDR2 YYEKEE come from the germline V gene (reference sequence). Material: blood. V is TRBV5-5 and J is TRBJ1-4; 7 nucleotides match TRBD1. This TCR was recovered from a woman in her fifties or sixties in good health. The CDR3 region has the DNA TGTGCCAGCAGCTTGTGGTGGCAGGGGGATGAAAAACTGTTTTTT. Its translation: CASSLWWQGDEKLFF.